This is a list of T cell receptor beta chains from one sample in a study of post-analysis software for immune sequencing data. TCRdb independently ran MiXCR on the PCR reads; one entry per CDR3 protein. Of fewer than 600,000 distinct CDR3 sequences listed, roughly 45% are singletons. Sequencing input: blood. Source of these receptors: a girl aged 5 to 17 with multiple sclerosis. Each CDR3 is given with its conserved first and last residue. D genes are given only for firm matches. Only part of the rows carry a size: once, few, many, or a class if the clone is expanded.

NA,NA,TRBV7-9,TRBJ2-1,TGTGCCAGCAGCTTAGCCTTCAATGAGCAGTTCTTC,CASSLAFNEQFF
NA,NA,TRBV10-3,TRBJ2-1,TGTGCCATCTACCCAACTGATAACAATGAGCAGTTCTTC,CAIYPTDNNEQFF
NA,NA,TRBV20-1,TRBJ2-7,TGCAGTGCTAGAGATGGGCTGTTCTCCTACGAGCAGTACTTC,CSARDGLFSYEQYF
TRBD1,once,TRBV27,TRBJ1-6,TGTGCCAGCAGACCACGGACAGGGGTAGGGAATTCACCCCTCCACTTT,CASRPRTGVGNSPLHF
NA,few,TRBV7-9,TRBJ2-3,TGTGCCAGCAGCTTTCGGCAGGGCGGTGGAGATACGCAGTATTTT,CASSFRQGGGDTQYF
TRBD1,NA,TRBV7-9,TRBJ2-5,TGTGCCAGCAGCTCCAAGGGGGCATTGGAGACCCAGTACTTC,CASSSKGALETQYF
NA,NA,TRBV29-1,TRBJ2-3,TGCAGCGTTGAATTTCGGCAGGGAGGCACAGATACGCAGTATTTT,CSVEFRQGGTDTQYF
NA,few,TRBV12-5,TRBJ2-3,TGTGCTAGTGGTTTGGGCTACACAGATACGCAGTATTTT,CASGLGYTDTQYF
TRBD2,NA,TRBV20-1,TRBJ2-5,TGCAGTGCTAGACGACTAGCAGGGCAAGAGACCCAGTACTTC,CSARRLAGQETQYF
NA,NA,TRBV28,TRBJ2-5,TGTGCCAGCAGTCCGGGACACTTCCAAGAGACCCAGTACTTC,CASSPGHFQETQYF
TRBD2,few,TRBV4-1,TRBJ2-7,TGCGCCAGCAGCCTGTCCGGGACTAGCGGATCCTACGAGCAGTACTTC,CASSLSGTSGSYEQYF
TRBD1,few,TRBV9,TRBJ2-1,TGTGCCAGCAGCGTAGGAGGCAGGGGGCTTGATGAGCAGTTCTTC,CASSVGGRGLDEQFF
NA,NA,TRBV28,TRBJ2-7,TGTGCCAGCAGTTTAGAGGAGCAGTACTTC,CASSLEEQYF
NA,NA,TRBV2,TRBJ2-3,TGTGCCAGCAGTCGACGGACCCAGGATACGCAGTATTTT,CASSRRTQDTQYF
NA,NA,TRBV28,TRBJ1-5,TGTGCCAGCAGTTTATATGTGGGATACCAGCCCCAGCATTTT,CASSLYVGYQPQHF
NA,NA,TRBV6-6,TRBJ1-1,TGTGCCAGCACCAGGACAGCCGAAGCTTTCTTT,CASTRTAEAFF
NA,NA,TRBV28,TRBJ2-3,TGTGCCAGCAAAATCTATATTTATGGGACCAAAACTAACACAGATACGCAGTATTTT,CASKIYIYGTKTNTDTQYF
TRBD2,NA,TRBV4-1,TRBJ2-3,TGCGCCAGCAGCCACCTGGGACTAGCGGGAGGATCCACAGATACGCAGTATTTT,CASSHLGLAGGSTDTQYF
NA,NA,TRBV11-2,TRBJ1-6,TGTGCCAGCAGCTGGTCATCGATCACGGAGAATTCACCCCTCCACTTT,CASSWSSITENSPLHF
NA,NA,TRBV4-2,TRBJ1-1,TGTGCCAGCAGCCCAGCGGGGGAGAACACTGAAGCTTTCTTT,CASSPAGENTEAFF
TRBD1,NA,TRBV4-1,TRBJ1-2,TGCGCCAGCAGCCCAGAACAGGGGTTGAACTATGGCTACACCTTC,CASSPEQGLNYGYTF
TRBD2,NA,TRBV12-3/TRBV12-4,TRBJ2-1,TGTGCCAGCAGACCCCCAGGGACTACTCACAATGAGCAGTTCTTC,CASRPPGTTHNEQFF
TRBD1,few,TRBV4-1,TRBJ1-2,TGCGCCAGCAGCCAAGAAATAGGGGGCTCGAACCATGGCTACACCTTC,CASSQEIGGSNHGYTF